These 13 T cell receptor beta chains originate from one sample sequenced in a study of CD8 T cells in Susac syndrome (dated by TCRdb to 2018 to 2020). Library construction relied on the immunoSEQ multiplex PCR assay. RNA was extracted with the RNeasy kit and roughly 0.45 to 1 ug was reverse transcribed using random hexamers. The raw public reads went through TCRdb reprocessing: fastp at Q25, MiXCR clone calling, in-frame beta chains kept. Rows are unified per CDR3 protein, each entry keeping the most common DNA and genes. This sample is represented by 100,000 or so distinct CDR3 sequences; around 90% of them were singletons. Roughly 0.15% of the sample goes to the ten largest clones. Sequenced: CD4+ T cells from PBMCs. The receptors here all came from a human donor in good health.

In this sample, this clonotype turned up a few times. The DNA for the CDR3 is TGTGCCAGCAGTGAAGCGCCTTCCAGGGGCTACGAGCAGTACTTC. This translates into CASSEAPSRGYEQYF. V and J are TRBV2 and TRBJ2-7, with TRBD1 as a possible D gene (6 bases). The V end lost 0 bases, the J end lost 3 bases, and 12 bases lay between the germline ends. The germline V gene encodes CDR1 SNHLY and CDR2 FYNNEI. The CDR3 loop spans 15 amino acids.

The genes are TRBV30 and TRBJ2-3; perhaps TRBD2 as D (6 bases). Germline V CDR1 and CDR2: GTSNPN, SVGIG (reference sequence). V shed 5 bases and J shed 4 bases, with 16 bases lying between them. The CDR3 consists of 14 residues. The CDR3 sequence: CAWAMGGPADTQYF. In nucleotides, the CDR3 is TGTGCCTGGGCCATGGGAGGCCCAGCAGATACGCAGTATTTT.

The J gene is TRBJ1-5, the V gene TRBV6-2 or TRBV6-3; 8 bases map to TRBD1. The junction had 9 bases not matched to a gene; V was cut back by 5 bases and J by 0 bases. Germline V gene lookup returns CDR1 MNHEY and CDR2 SVGEGT. The CDR3 length is 17 residues. CDR3 sequence reads: CASSLRTGINSNQPQHF. The CDR3, as DNA: TGTGCCAGCAGTCTAAGGACAGGGATTAATAGCAATCAGCCCCAGCATTTT.

V and J are TRBV2 and TRBJ2-1, with D uncertain. The germline V gene has CDR1 SNHLY and CDR2 FYNNEI. V dropped 3 bases and J dropped 8 bases, with 2 bases sitting between them. This CDR3 comprises 10 residues. As DNA, the CDR3 is TGTGCCAGCAGTGACTATGAGCAGTTCTTC. The encoded protein is CASSDYEQFF.

This clonotype occurred once. The chain recombines TRBV12-3 or TRBV12-4 with TRBJ2-4; D uncertain. V gave up 0 bases and J gave up 8 bases, with 5 bases separating them. This CDR3 is built from 12 residues. The CDR3 DNA follows: TGTGCCAGCAGTTTAGCCCCAGACATTCAGTACTTC. This sequence encodes CASSLAPDIQYF.

Only one count was recorded for this clonotype. V is TRBV2 and J is TRBJ2-5; D gene ambiguous. The ends were cut back, 2 bases at V and 4 bases at J, with 26 bases in the middle. CDR3 size: 19 residues. The V gene's germline CDR1 is SNHLY and CDR2 FYNNEI. This chain's CDR3 is CASSELSEFDLLPGETQYF. The CDR3 DNA reads TGTGCCAGCAGTGAATTGTCTGAATTTGATCTCCTGCCGGGAGAGACCCAGTACTTC.

This sequence joins TRBV7-2 and TRBJ1-1; D is ambiguous. This CDR3 spans 14 amino acids. Per germline, CDR1 SGHTA and CDR2 FQGNSA. Trimming shortened V by 4 bases and J by 0 bases, and 9 bases separated the two germline ends. The CDR3 protein is CASSSGNVNTEAFF. The CDR3, as DNA: TGTGCCAGCAGCTCGGGTAACGTGAACACTGAAGCTTTCTTT.

The rearrangement links TRBV9 to TRBJ1-1; 8 bases line up with TRBD1. The germline V gene encodes CDR1 SGDLS and CDR2 YYNGEE. V lost 4 bases and J lost 4; bases outside the gene matches: 12. This CDR3 contains 16 residues. CDR3 in amino acids: CASSPPGTGFGTEAFF. DNA of the CDR3: TGTGCCAGCAGCCCCCCCGGGACAGGCTTTGGCACTGAAGCTTTCTTT.

The J gene is TRBJ2-1, the V gene TRBV12-3 or TRBV12-4; D is perhaps TRBD1 or TRBD2 (5 bases each). The CDR3 runs to 17 residues. V was trimmed by 6 bases and J by 0 bases, leaving 18 bases between them. CDR3 DNA sequence: TGTGCCAGCAGGAACCTCAGGGACGGGTACTCCTACAATGAGCAGTTCTTC. It translates to CASRNLRDGYSYNEQFF.

The V and J genes are TRBV19 and TRBJ1-4, with D possibly matching TRBD1 (5 bases). Trimming removed 4 bases from V and 6 bases from J, with 15 bases in between. The CDR3 is 15 amino acids. Germline V gives CDR1 LNHDA, CDR2 SQIVND (reference sequence). Written as DNA, the CDR3 is TGTGCCAGTAGTAGCACCGGGGCAGCGGATGAAAAACTGTTTTTT. As protein: CASSSTGAADEKLFF.

The gene calls are TRBV28 and TRBJ1-3, with D unclear. The CDR3 runs to 15 residues. The V gene's germline CDR1 is MDHEN and CDR2 SYDVKM. With 4 bases removed from V and 0 bases from J, the gap between germline ends came to 10 bases. CDR3: CASSSEQYSGNTIYF. The CDR3 DNA sequence: TGTGCCAGCAGTTCCGAACAGTACTCTGGAAACACCATATATTTT.

V is TRBV5-1 and J is TRBJ2-5, with 7 nucleotides matching TRBD1. The V segment lost 5 bases and the J segment 1 base; nucleotides outside the gene matches: 8. The CDR3 consists of 15 residues. Germline lookup yields CDR1 SGHRS and CDR2 YFSETQ. The CDR3 protein is CASSDGTAFQETQYF. The CDR3 DNA sequence: TGCGCCAGCAGTGACGGGACAGCCTTCCAAGAGACCCAGTACTTC.

This chain uses TRBV6-2 or TRBV6-3 with TRBJ1-4; TRBD1 matches 7 bases. The germline gives CDR1 MNHEY, CDR2 SVGEGT. The CDR3 runs to 14 residues. With V trimmed by 4 bases and J by 5 bases, 4 bases remained unmatched. CDR3 DNA: TGTGCCAGCAGTTCGGGACAGAGGAATGAAAAACTGTTTTTT. Translation gives CASSSGQRNEKLFF.